The 7 T cell receptor beta chains given below trace back to one sample, sequenced in a study of T cell changes during pregnancy in multiple sclerosis. TCRdb keeps only in-frame clones here, not all; method: immunoSEQ multiplex PCR. The profile shows some 49,000 clones, more than 85% of them singletons. This material consisted of CD8+ T cells from peripheral blood mononuclear cells, taken in the second trimester of pregnancy. Source of these receptors: a female donor with multiple sclerosis, enrolled in a pregnancy study.

The chain combines TRBV7-2 with TRBJ1-6; unclear D gene. The length of the CDR3 is 17 residues. Germline CDR1 is SGHTA and CDR2 is FQGNSA. V gave up 5 bases and J gave up 5 bases, with 19 bases separating them. The CDR3 coding sequence is TGTGCCAGCAGCCTATCTTGGTCGCTTGAAAATAATTCACCCCTCCACTTT. Translation gives CASSLSWSLENNSPLHF.

CDR3: CASSLSGNNYEQYF. The CDR3 nucleotides are TGTGCCAGCAGCTTATCCGGGAACAACTACGAGCAGTACTTC. The rearrangement joins TRBV7-9 to TRBJ2-7; D perhaps matches TRBD2 (5 bases). Trimming removed 2 bases at V and 3 bases at J, with 11 bases between. This CDR3 contains 14 residues. From germline, CDR1 is SEHNR and CDR2 FQNEAQ (reference sequence).

The chain recombines TRBV5-4 with TRBJ2-2; D gene uncertain. The CDR3 extends over 15 amino acids. With 2 bases removed from V and 0 bases from J, the gap between germline ends came to 8 bases. The germline V gene has CDR1 SGHNT and CDR2 YYREEE (reference sequence). This CDR3 reads CASSFFKTNTGELFF. The CDR3 DNA is TGTGCCAGCAGCTTTTTTAAAACGAACACCGGGGAGCTGTTTTTT.

The chain is built from TRBV9 and TRBJ1-1; D not certain. Deletions cut 0 bases from V and 1 base from J, with 4 bases between. This CDR3 contains 13 residues. Looked up from germline, CDR1 is SGDLS and CDR2 is YYNGEE. The CDR3 DNA reads as TGTGCCAGCAGCGTAGCGTGGAACACTGAAGCTTTCTTT. Encoded protein: CASSVAWNTEAFF.

This clone was seen a few times. The chain links TRBV7-2 to TRBJ2-1; TRBD1 matches 10 bases. The CDR3 has 18 residues. The ends lost 1 base at V and 3 bases at J; junction bases unmatched: 9. In germline, CDR1 is SGHTA, CDR2 FQGNSA. CDR3 sequence (DNA): TGTGCCAGCAGCTTAGGGGGGGCGGGACAGGGGTACTACAATGAGCAGTTCTTC. The encoded protein is CASSLGGAGQGYYNEQFF.

V usage is TRBV7-9 and J usage is TRBJ1-5; a weak D match, TRBD1 (6 bases). Germline-derived CDR1 and CDR2 are SEHNR and FQNEAQ (reference sequence). The CDR3 has 16 residues. V was shortened by 4 bases and J by 0 bases, with 13 bases between the two germline ends. The CDR3 reads CASSSTGPHSNQPQHF. The CDR3 nucleotides read TGTGCCAGCAGCTCAACAGGGCCTCATAGCAATCAGCCCCAGCATTTT.

The chain employs TRBV10-3 and TRBJ1-2, with TRBD1 as a possible D gene (6 bases). The V end lost 4 bases, the J end lost 2 bases, and 8 bases lay between the germline ends. The CDR3 is made up of 13 amino acids. Germline V gene lookup returns CDR1 ENHRY and CDR2 SYGVKD. The CDR3 loop reads CAISGGQNYGYTF. The CDR3 nucleotides read TGTGCCATCAGTGGGGGACAAAACTATGGCTACACCTTC.